One sample yielded the 32 T cell receptor beta chains listed below, sequenced in a study of technical replicates of blood from a few donors. Clones were read by immunoSEQ multiplex PCR, and TCRdb kept only the in-frame ones, dropping some. This table holds about 100,000 clones, approximately 95% found once. The sequenced material came from T cells isolated from PBMCs. Receptor source: a human donor in good health.

V usage is TRBV2 and J usage is TRBJ2-7; D perhaps matches TRBD2 (6 bases). CDR1 SNHLY and CDR2 FYNNEI come from the germline V gene. The length of the CDR3 is 14 residues. The V end lost 3 bases, the J end lost 1 base, and 10 bases lay between the germline ends. In DNA form, the CDR3 reads TGTGCCAGCAGTGACGGGGGAGGTTCCTACGAGCAGTACTTC. Translated, it gives CASSDGGGSYEQYF.

The rearrangement joins TRBV28 to TRBJ2-1; 7 bases are a match to TRBD2. This CDR3 region has 19 residues. Germline-derived CDR1 and CDR2 are MDHEN and SYDVKM. The V and J ends lost 7 bases and 5 bases, in that order; junction bases with no gene match: 23. CDR3 sequence (DNA): TGTGCCAGCACCAACCCGTCCCTAAAGGCGGGAGTACCCCACAATGAGCAGTTCTTC. This gives the protein CASTNPSLKAGVPHNEQFF.

This chain links TRBV5-6 with TRBJ1-4, with D possibly TRBD1 on 5 matching bases. Germline CDR1 SGHDT, CDR2 YYEEEE. Trimming shortened V by 3 bases and J by 8 bases, and 20 bases separated the two germline ends. The CDR3 is made up of 16 amino acids. Written as DNA, the CDR3 is TGTGCCAGCAGCTGGTGGTGGATAGGGGCTCGAGAAAAACTGTTTTTT. This codes for CASSWWWIGAREKLFF.

V and J are TRBV15 and TRBJ1-6, with 12 bases that match TRBD1. The trim removed 2 bases at V and 7 bases at J, leaving 9 bases unmatched. The CDR3 has 18 amino acids. Looked up from germline, CDR1 is LNHNV and CDR2 is YYDKDF (reference sequence). The CDR3 spells CATSRTTGGTGGNSPLHF. The CDR3 DNA reads as TGTGCCACCAGCAGAACCACGGGGGGGACAGGGGGCAATTCACCCCTCCACTTT.

The J gene is TRBJ2-3, the V gene TRBV11-3; D is ambiguous. CDR1 and CDR2 from the germline V gene are SGHNT and YENEEA. V was trimmed by 2 bases and J by 6 bases, leaving 6 bases between them. The CDR3 length is 12 residues. CDR3 region: CASSLYSDTQYF. The CDR3 DNA reads TGTGCCAGCAGCTTATACTCTGATACGCAGTATTTT.

This sequence joins TRBV5-6 and TRBJ2-1; the D gene is possibly TRBD2 (5 bases). The CDR3 loop spans 15 amino acids. The germline gives CDR1 SGHDT, CDR2 YYEEEE. V was shortened by 3 bases and J by 0 bases, with 10 bases between the two germline ends. The CDR3: CASSSVGVSYNEQFF. Here the CDR3 DNA reads TGTGCCAGCAGCTCAGTCGGGGTCTCCTACAATGAGCAGTTCTTC.

The chain uses TRBV5-1 and TRBJ2-1; TRBD2 agrees at 13 bases. The length of the CDR3 is 13 residues. From germline, CDR1 is SGHRS and CDR2 YFSETQ. V shed 2 bases and J 15 bases; nucleotides not matched to a gene: 5. The CDR3 coding sequence is TGCGCCAGCAGCTTACTAGCGGGAGGGCAACGGTTCTTC. Translating it yields CASSLLAGGQRFF.

This rearrangement joins TRBV6-5 to TRBJ1-2, with 7 bases matching TRBD1. There are 15 residues in the CDR3. Germline loops: CDR1 MNHEY, CDR2 SVGAGI. With V trimmed by 8 bases and J by 4 bases, 13 bases remained unmatched. The chain's CDR3 is CASSHHRDRRYGYTF. CDR3 sequence (DNA): TGTGCCAGCTCACATCATCGGGACAGACGCTATGGCTACACCTTC.

The V gene is TRBV9, the J gene TRBJ1-2; D unresolved. V lost 0 bases, J lost 5 bases, and 5 bases lay in between. The CDR3 is 12 residues long. CDR1 and CDR2 from the germline V gene are SGDLS and YYNGEE. The CDR3 DNA sequence: TGTGCCAGCAGCGTAGCTAGGTATGGCTACACCTTC. It yields the protein CASSVARYGYTF.

The V gene is TRBV2, the J gene TRBJ1-1; 8 positions agree with TRBD1. CDR3 length: 13 amino acids. V trimming: 6 bases; J trimming: 2 bases; junction bases outside the gene matches: 2. CDR1 is SNHLY, CDR2 FYNNEI, per germline. CDR3 in DNA: TGTGCCAGCAGGGGACAGGTTAACACTGAAGCTTTCTTT. Its protein is CASRGQVNTEAFF.

The chain carries TRBV7-9 and TRBJ2-3, with 12 positions matching TRBD1. Trimming took 2 bases from V and 5 from J; bases not matched to a gene: 5. CDR1 and CDR2 (germline): SEHNR, FQNEAQ (reference sequence). This CDR3 is built from 16 residues. Here the CDR3 reads CASSLWGQGAGDTQYF. CDR3 coding DNA: TGTGCCAGCAGCTTATGGGGACAGGGGGCTGGAGATACGCAGTATTTT.

This chain connects TRBV6-5 to TRBJ1-5; D perhaps matches TRBD1 (5 bases). The ends were cut back, 6 bases at V and 2 bases at J, with 11 bases in the middle. CDR3 length equals 14 residues. The germline CDR1 and CDR2 sequences are MNHEY and SVGAGI. The CDR3 nucleotides are TGTGCCAGCAGCCTCGACAGAGGCAATCAGCCCCAGCATTTT. It codes for CASSLDRGNQPQHF.

The V call is TRBV4-1, the J call TRBJ1-6, with D possibly being TRBD1 (5 bases). This CDR3 contains 15 residues. Germline V gene lookup returns CDR1 MGHRA and CDR2 YSYEKL. The V end lost 2 bases, the J end lost 9 bases, and 14 bases lay between the germline ends. This CDR3 reads CASSQPGDDSSPLHF. CDR3 bases: TGCGCCAGCAGCCAACCGGGGGACGATAGTTCACCCCTCCACTTT.

The chain links TRBV4-1 to TRBJ1-1; D unclear. The CDR3 runs to 16 residues. Germline-derived CDR1 and CDR2 are MGHRA and YSYEKL. V was cut by 0 bases and J by 0 bases, with 11 bases left in between. CDR3 amino acids: CASSQEVINMNTEAFF. The CDR3 region has the DNA TGCGCCAGCAGCCAAGAGGTAATAAACATGAACACTGAAGCTTTCTTT.

This clone was detected a few times. The V call is TRBV6-1, the J call TRBJ2-7; D is possibly TRBD1 (6 bases). This CDR3 spans 17 amino acids. Trimming shortened V by 3 bases and J by 3 bases, and 21 bases separated the two germline ends. Germline V CDR1 and CDR2: MNHNS, SASEGT. The DNA for the CDR3 is TGTGCCAGCAGTGACTGGCCCCAAAGGACAGAAGACTACGAGCAGTACTTC. Its protein product is CASSDWPQRTEDYEQYF.

This chain uses TRBV10-3 with TRBJ2-1; TRBD2 might be the D (5 bases). V lost 0 bases to trimming and J lost 9 bases, with 21 bases between them. Germline CDR1 ENHRY, CDR2 SYGVKD. The CDR3 is 17 residues long. The CDR3 bases are TGTGCCATCAGTGAGTCGGAAGTGGGCGAATCGGGGAGTGAGCAGTTCTTC. The encoded protein is CAISESEVGESGSEQFF.

This sequence joins TRBV5-1 and TRBJ1-1; 10 bases are shared with TRBD1. With V trimmed by 2 bases and J by 4 bases, 5 bases remained unmatched. The CDR3 totals 15 residues. Germline V CDR1 and CDR2: SGHRS, YFSETQ. The CDR3 coding sequence is TGCGCCAGCAGCTTACTGGACAGGGGGAGCACTGAAGCTTTCTTT. Amino acids: CASSLLDRGSTEAFF.

The rearrangement uses TRBV28 and TRBJ2-7; the match to TRBD2 covers 7 bases. Trimming cost V 7 bases and J 4 bases; bases outside gene matches: 1. This CDR3 has 11 amino acids. CDR1 and CDR2 from the germline V gene are MDHEN and SYDVKM. CDR3 amino acids: CASNGRYEQYF. The CDR3 DNA follows: TGTGCCAGCAACGGGAGGTACGAGCAGTACTTC.

The chain couples TRBV15 to TRBJ2-5, with 12 bases fitting TRBD2. Unmatched junction bases numbered 16, after V lost 6 bases and J lost 5 bases. This CDR3 region has 18 residues. Germline assignment: CDR1 LNHNV and CDR2 YYDKDF (reference sequence). Here the CDR3 DNA reads TGTGCCACCAGGGGCGGAAGATACGGGACTAGCGGGCGCGAGACCCAGTACTTC. As protein: CATRGGRYGTSGRETQYF.

The chain is built from TRBV6-1 and TRBJ2-7, with TRBD1 as a possible D gene (5 bases). Germline V gene lookup returns CDR1 MNHNS and CDR2 SASEGT. Trimming cost V 6 bases and J 3 bases, with 9 bases left between them. This CDR3 region has 12 residues. Written as DNA, the CDR3 is TGTGCCAGCAGGGACATTAACTACGAGCAGTACTTC. As protein: CASRDINYEQYF.

The genes are TRBV7-3 and TRBJ1-1; D unclear. Deletions cut 6 bases from V and 0 bases from J, with 8 bases between. CDR3 size: 13 residues. CDR1 is SGHTA, CDR2 FQGTGA, per germline. The CDR3 is CASSVGMNTEAFF. CDR3 DNA sequence: TGTGCCAGCAGTGTCGGGATGAACACTGAAGCTTTCTTT.

In this sample, this clone turned up once. The chain employs TRBV27 and TRBJ2-3; 9 nucleotides align to TRBD2. The V and J ends lost 5 bases and 4 bases, in that order; junction bases with no gene match: 10. Germline CDR1 MNHEY, CDR2 SMNVEV (reference sequence). This CDR3 has 16 residues. DNA for the CDR3: TGTGCCAGCAGTGGATTAGCGGGAGTGGTCGCAGATACGCAGTATTTT. The encoded protein is CASSGLAGVVADTQYF.

The chain carries TRBV6-1 and TRBJ2-5, with 9 bases that match TRBD2. The CDR3 consists of 21 residues. The ends lost 0 bases at V and 5 bases at J; junction bases unmatched: 22. The germline V gene encodes CDR1 MNHNS and CDR2 SASEGT. CDR3 sequence reads: CASSEALPGGSGRPLRETQYF. The DNA of the CDR3 is TGTGCCAGCAGTGAAGCGCTCCCGGGGGGTAGCGGGAGACCACTCCGGGAGACCCAGTACTTC.

The chain couples TRBV30 to TRBJ1-2; 8 positions agree with TRBD1. V lost 4 bases and J lost 7; bases outside the gene matches: 8. The germline V gene encodes CDR1 GTSNPN and CDR2 SVGIG (reference sequence). The CDR3 covers 13 residues. This CDR3 is CAWTQGGGGGYTF. CDR3 bases: TGTGCCTGGACACAGGGGGGAGGTGGTGGCTACACCTTC.

The chain couples TRBV6-1 to TRBJ2-7, with TRBD1 matching over 7 bases. The V segment lost 3 bases and the J segment 4 bases; nucleotides outside the gene matches: 6. Germline CDR1 reads MNHNS; CDR2 reads SASEGT. This CDR3 is 14 amino acids long. CDR3 residues: CASSELGQLYEQYF. DNA of the CDR3: TGTGCCAGCAGTGAGCTGGGACAGCTATACGAGCAGTACTTC.

The V and J genes are TRBV2 and TRBJ2-4, with D perhaps matching TRBD1 (6 bases). The CDR3 extends over 13 amino acids. Germline V gene sequence: CDR1 SNHLY, CDR2 FYNNEI. V lost 4 bases and J 5 bases, leaving 9 bases between the germline ends. The CDR3 DNA follows: TGTGCCAGCAGTGGCCAGGGGCAAAACATTCAGTACTTC. This codes for CASSGQGQNIQYF.

The chain uses TRBV6-5 and TRBJ2-3, with 11 bases matching TRBD2. Germline CDR1 and CDR2: MNHEY and SVGAGI. The V gene end was trimmed by 2 bases and the J gene end by 6 bases; junction bases not matched to a gene: 4. The CDR3 has 15 amino acids. In nucleotides, the CDR3 is TGTGCCAGCAGTTACCCCGCTAGCGGGAGGGATACGCAGTATTTT. Protein sequence: CASSYPASGRDTQYF.

The rearrangement joins TRBV6-4 to TRBJ2-1; no clear D. V was cut by 5 bases and J by 2 bases, with 10 bases left in between. There are 14 residues in the CDR3. Per the germline V gene, CDR1 is MRHNA and CDR2 is SNTAGT. CDR3 sequence reads: CASSKEATYNEQFF. The CDR3, as DNA: TGTGCCAGCAGTAAAGAGGCAACCTACAATGAGCAGTTCTTC.

The DNA of the CDR3 is TGTGCCATCAGTGAGTTCAGGGAGGCTGAAGCTTTCTTT. Translating gives CAISEFREAEAFF. The chain links TRBV10-3 to TRBJ1-1, with a weak D call TRBD1 (5 bases). V dropped 1 base and J dropped 6 bases, with 9 bases sitting between them. The CDR3 has 13 amino acids. Germline values: CDR1 ENHRY, CDR2 SYGVKD.

The J gene is TRBJ1-1, the V gene TRBV25-1; possible D gene TRBD1, 6 bases. This CDR3 has 13 amino acids. Between the trimmed V and J ends, which lost 7 bases and 6 bases, there was a span of 15 bases. Germline V gives CDR1 MGHDK, CDR2 SYGVNS. CDR3 amino acids: CASIARGWAEAFF. CDR3 coding DNA: TGTGCCAGCATCGCCAGGGGATGGGCTGAAGCTTTCTTT. Drawing the rest from reference TRBV25-1 and TRBJ1-1, the complete variable domain is EADIYQTPRYLVIGTGKKITLECSQTMGHDKMYWYQQDPGMELHLIHYSYGVNSTEKGDLSSESTVSRIRTEHFPLTLESARPSHTSQYLCASIARGWAEAFFGQGTRLTVV.

This clone was seen just once. V usage is TRBV5-5 and J usage is TRBJ2-7; D uncertain. Germline values: CDR1 SGHKS, CDR2 YYEKEE (reference sequence). The CDR3 consists of 14 residues. V lost 3 bases, J lost 0 bases, and 10 bases lay in between. As DNA, the CDR3 is TGTGCCAGCAGCTCCACGAGTGGCTCCTACGAGCAGTACTTC. It encodes CASSSTSGSYEQYF.

V usage is TRBV28 and J usage is TRBJ2-1; D unclear. This CDR3 has 11 residues. Trimming left V 3 bases short and J 6 bases short, with 3 bases between. Per germline, CDR1 MDHEN and CDR2 SYDVKM. CDR3 region: CASSFLNEQFF. In DNA, the CDR3 is TGTGCCAGCAGTTTCCTCAATGAGCAGTTCTTC.